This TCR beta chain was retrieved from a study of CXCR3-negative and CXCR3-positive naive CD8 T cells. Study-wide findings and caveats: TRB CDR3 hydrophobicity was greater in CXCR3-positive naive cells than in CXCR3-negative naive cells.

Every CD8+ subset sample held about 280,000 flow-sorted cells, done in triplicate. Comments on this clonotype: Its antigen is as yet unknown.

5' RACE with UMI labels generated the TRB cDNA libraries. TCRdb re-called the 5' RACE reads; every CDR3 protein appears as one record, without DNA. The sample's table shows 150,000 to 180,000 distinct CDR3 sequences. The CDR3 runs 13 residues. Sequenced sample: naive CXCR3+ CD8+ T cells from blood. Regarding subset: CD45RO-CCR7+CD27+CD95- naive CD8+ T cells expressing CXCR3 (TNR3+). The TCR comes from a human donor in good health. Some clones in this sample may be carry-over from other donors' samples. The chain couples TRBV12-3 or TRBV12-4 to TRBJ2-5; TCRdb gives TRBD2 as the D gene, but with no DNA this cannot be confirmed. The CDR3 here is CASSFSSGGAQYF.